This T cell receptor beta chain was captured by sequencing in a study of beta chain features in type 1 diabetes. Study findings and constraints: A moderate, significant TCRB CDR3 shortening appeared in type 1 diabetes across four CD4+ subsets. With patients and controls alike, PCR might favor shorter templates to an equal degree.

The authors reverse transcribed all of the isolated RNA, so sequencing captured expressed TCRB transcripts. Generated by immunoSEQ multiplex PCR, the TCRdb table keeps only in-frame clones and is missing some. The table shows about 210,000 clones, with approximately 10% occurring only once. Sorting of CD4+ naive, central memory, regulatory and stem cell-like memory cells was performed via CD45RO/CCR7/CD25/CD127/CD95/CD27. Trimming cost V 5 bases and J 4 bases, with 14 bases left between them. The CDR3 spans 14 residues. Per germline, CDR1 SGHTA and CDR2 FQGTGA. About this clone itself: The antigen remains undetermined.

The receptor comes from a man younger than 35 in good health. Sample: central memory CD4+ T cells from blood. The chain carries TRBV7-3 and TRBJ1-2; tentatively, D is TRBD1 (5 bases). CDR3 region: CASSQGGIGYGYTF. DNA of the CDR3: TGTGCCAGCAGCCAGGGTGGAATCGGCTATGGCTACACCTTC.